The clone carrying this T cell receptor (beta chain) came up once. This entry belongs to a study of T cell responses to AZD1222 COVID-19 vaccine. The V end was cut by 5 bases, the J end by 6 bases, with 13 bases between. Per the germline V gene, CDR1 is SGHNT and CDR2 is YENEEA. The CDR3 runs to 13 residues. TCRdb keeps only in-frame clones here, not all; method: immunoSEQ multiplex PCR. This sample has about 150,000 clones; 92% occur once, and the top ten carry more than 3%. This receptor was obtained from an adult who received the AZD1222 COVID-19 vaccine. The sequenced sample was peripheral blood, obtained 28 days after the second AZD1222 dose. The chain couples TRBV11-3 to TRBJ1-2; D call uncertain. The CDR3 sequence: CASSPRPGDGYTF. The CDR3 DNA sequence: TGTGCCAGCAGCCCCCGACCTGGGGATGGCTACACCTTC.